Reported below is one T cell receptor beta chain. Its target is unknown. Germline V lookup: CDR1 SGHTA, CDR2 FQGNSA. The V segment lost 3 bases and the J segment 1 base; nucleotides outside the gene matches: 7. This CDR3 is built from 17 residues. The data derive from a study of T-cell reconstitution after alpha-beta-depleted transplantation in children. Findings of the study overall: Fresh T-cell production supplied most of the T-cell counts and diversity seen one year after transplant.

Unique molecular identifiers were incorporated during preparation of the TCRbeta library. TCRdb passed the PCR reads through MiXCR, listing each CDR3 protein once. The sample has just over 950,000 distinct CDR3 sequences; roughly 29% are singletons. The receptor comes from a boy younger than two who had a stem cell transplant for SCID, so the T cells may come from the graft donor. Specimen: PBMCs, mostly from graft donor cells, collected 360 days after TCRalphabeta/CD19-depleted stem cell transplant. The gene calls are TRBV7-2 and TRBJ2-1; 9 bases match TRBD1. CDR3 coding DNA: TGTGCCAGCAGCTTCCTAACAGGGGGCGGATCCTACAATGAGCAGTTCTTC. Encoded protein: CASSFLTGGGSYNEQFF.